The T cell receptor (beta chain) under discussion was sequenced for a study of CD8 T cells in ankylosing spondylitis (TCRdb year 2017). Study-level background: The study set out to find disease-linked TCR variants by profiling T cell receptor beta repertoires in ankylosing spondylitis patients and healthy donors. Samples of peripheral blood were taken, and for ankylosing spondylitis patients, synovial fluid was collected as well. The full study cohort comprised roughly 24 ankylosing spondylitis patients and 85 to 120 healthy donors.

Beyond this particular receptor, the publication reports: A TCR beta motif made up of eight highly homologous amino acid variants appeared to be characteristic of blood from ankylosing spondylitis patients. Some motif variants had previously been reported in the synovial fluid and blood of reactive arthritis patients, which suggests shared mechanisms of disease initiation. According to the report, matched synovial fluid samples from ankylosing spondylitis patients were significantly enriched for the disease-linked clones. A CD8+ phenotype was shown by the disease-linked clones, which were found at relatively low frequencies in peripheral blood.

The table lists this clonotype with a few counts. Its recognized antigen is unknown. No base quality information exists; no much larger clone differs at one position. Its CDR3 holds 15 amino acids, cysteine through phenylalanine. Kept here is only the CDR3 DNA, which spans 45 bases and is read in frame from base 1. Taken from the germline V gene (reference sequence), the CDR1 and CDR2 loops are SEHNR and FQNEAQ. V is cut by 4 bases and J by 0 bases, and the space between the germline ends is 10 bases. This sample was sequenced with an Illumina HiSeq 2500. Quantitative 5'-RACE with molecular barcodes was the method used to prepare the TCR beta libraries. In the paper's pipeline: A new computational method based on a probabilistic model of VDJ rearrangement was used to identify disease-linked TCR variants. TCRdb itself trimmed the public reads at Q25 with fastp, ran MiXCR and retained productive beta chains. Rows are unified per CDR3 protein, each entry keeping the most common DNA and genes. These V and J calls derive from TCRdb rather than the authors' analysis. In all, the sample holds roughly 170,000 distinct CDR3 sequences, and around 8.9% of those were seen once. The biggest ten clones account for approximately 16% of the sample.

The sequence is built from TRBV7-9 and TRBJ2-1; TRBD2 is perhaps the D gene, given 6 matching bases. The sample taken for sequencing was blood, either unsorted or a sorted T cell fraction (not recorded which). This receptor was taken from a female donor with ankylosing spondylitis or in good health (not recorded which). The nucleotides read TGTGCCAGCAGCTCTCTAGCGAGCTCCTACAATGAGCAGTTCTTC. Its amino acids are CASSSLASSYNEQFF.